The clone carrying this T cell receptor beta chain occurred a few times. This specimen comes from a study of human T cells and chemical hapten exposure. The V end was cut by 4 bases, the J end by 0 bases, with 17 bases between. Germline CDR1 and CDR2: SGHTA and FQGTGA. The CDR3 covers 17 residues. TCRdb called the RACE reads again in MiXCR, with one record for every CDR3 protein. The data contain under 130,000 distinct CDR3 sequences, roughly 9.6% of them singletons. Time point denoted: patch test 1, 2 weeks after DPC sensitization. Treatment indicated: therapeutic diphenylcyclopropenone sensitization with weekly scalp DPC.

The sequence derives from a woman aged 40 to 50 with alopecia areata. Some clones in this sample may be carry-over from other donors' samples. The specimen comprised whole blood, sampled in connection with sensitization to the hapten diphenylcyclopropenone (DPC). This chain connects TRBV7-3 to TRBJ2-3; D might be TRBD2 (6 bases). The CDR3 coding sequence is TGTGCCAGCAGCTCTATACGGGGACTCGCTAGCACAGATACGCAGTATTTT. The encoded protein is CASSSIRGLASTDTQYF.